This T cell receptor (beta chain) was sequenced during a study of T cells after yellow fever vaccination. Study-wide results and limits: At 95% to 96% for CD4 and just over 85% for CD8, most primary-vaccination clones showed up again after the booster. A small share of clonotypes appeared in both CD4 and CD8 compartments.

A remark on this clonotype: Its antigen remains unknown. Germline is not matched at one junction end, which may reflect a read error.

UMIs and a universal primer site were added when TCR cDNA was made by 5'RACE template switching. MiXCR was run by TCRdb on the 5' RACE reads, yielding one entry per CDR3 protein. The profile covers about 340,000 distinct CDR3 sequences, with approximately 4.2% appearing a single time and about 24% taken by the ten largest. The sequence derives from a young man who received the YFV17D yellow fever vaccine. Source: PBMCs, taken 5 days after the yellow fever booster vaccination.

The CDR3 loop reads CASSRTGSNSGYTF. Written as DNA, the CDR3 is TGCGCCAGCAGCCGGACAGGGTCTAACTCTGGCTACACCTTC. This chain connects TRBV4-1 to TRBJ1-2; 8 positions agree with TRBD1. CDR1 is MGHRA, CDR2 YSYEKL, per germline. CDR3 length: 14 residues.